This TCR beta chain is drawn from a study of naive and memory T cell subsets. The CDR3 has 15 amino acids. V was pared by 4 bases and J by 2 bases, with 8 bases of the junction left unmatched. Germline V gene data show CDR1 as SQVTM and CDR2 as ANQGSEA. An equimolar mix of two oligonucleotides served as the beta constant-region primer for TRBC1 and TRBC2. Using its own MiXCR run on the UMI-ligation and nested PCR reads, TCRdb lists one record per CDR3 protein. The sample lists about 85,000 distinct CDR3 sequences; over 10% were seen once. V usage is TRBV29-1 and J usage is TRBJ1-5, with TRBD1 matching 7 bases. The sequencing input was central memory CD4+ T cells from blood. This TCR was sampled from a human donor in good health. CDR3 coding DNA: TGCAGCGTTGGGGGAGGGGGCTCGGGCAATCAGCCCCAGCATTTT. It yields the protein CSVGGGGSGNQPQHF. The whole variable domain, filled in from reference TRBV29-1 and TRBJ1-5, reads SAVISQKPSRDICQRGTSLTIQCQVDSQVTMMFWYRQQPGQSLTLIATANQGSEATYESGFVIDKFPISRPNLTFSTLTVSNMSPEDSSIYLCSVGGGGSGNQPQHFGDGTRLSIL.